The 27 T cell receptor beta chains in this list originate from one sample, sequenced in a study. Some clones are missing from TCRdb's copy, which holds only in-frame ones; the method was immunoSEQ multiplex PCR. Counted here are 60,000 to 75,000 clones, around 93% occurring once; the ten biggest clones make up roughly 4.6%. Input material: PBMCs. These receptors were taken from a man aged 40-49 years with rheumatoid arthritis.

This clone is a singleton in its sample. CDR3: CASSLQRQPPNTGELFF. CDR3 bases: TGTGCCAGCAGTTTACAGCGACAGCCTCCGAACACCGGGGAGCTGTTTTTT. The chain combines TRBV27 with TRBJ2-2; TRBD1 is a possible D gene (5 bases). Germline V CDR1 and CDR2: MNHEY, SMNVEV (reference sequence). The CDR3 contains 17 residues. Between the trimmed V and J ends, which lost 2 bases and 0 bases, there was a span of 13 bases.

This CDR3 reads CATSDKNLAGVPHNEQFF. Written as DNA, the CDR3 is TGTGCCACCAGTGACAAGAACTTAGCGGGAGTCCCTCACAATGAGCAGTTCTTC. V gene TRBV24-1 combines with J gene TRBJ2-1; 9 bases fit TRBD2. V was pared by 4 bases and J by 5 bases, with 14 bases of the junction left unmatched. CDR3 length: 18 amino acids. Germline CDR1 and CDR2: KGHDR and SFDVKD.

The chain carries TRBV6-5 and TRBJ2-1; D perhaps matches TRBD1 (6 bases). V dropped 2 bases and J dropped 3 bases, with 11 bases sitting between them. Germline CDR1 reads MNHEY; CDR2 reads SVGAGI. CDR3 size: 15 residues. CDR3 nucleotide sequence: TGTGCCAGCAGTTACCGACAGGATCTCTACAATGAGCAGTTCTTC. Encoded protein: CASSYRQDLYNEQFF.

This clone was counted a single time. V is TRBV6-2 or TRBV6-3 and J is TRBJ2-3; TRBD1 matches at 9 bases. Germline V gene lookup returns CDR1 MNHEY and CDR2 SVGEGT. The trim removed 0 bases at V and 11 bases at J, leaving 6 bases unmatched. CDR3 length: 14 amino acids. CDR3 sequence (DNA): TGTGCCAGCAGTTACTCGAGTAAGGGACAGGGGCAGTATTTT. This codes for CASSYSSKGQGQYF.

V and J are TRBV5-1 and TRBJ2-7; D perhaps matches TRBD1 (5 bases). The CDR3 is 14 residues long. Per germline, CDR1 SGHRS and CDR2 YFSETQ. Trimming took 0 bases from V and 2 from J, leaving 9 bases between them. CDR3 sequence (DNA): TGCGCCAGCAGCTTGGGGACAAGCGCCTACGAGCAGTACTTC. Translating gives CASSLGTSAYEQYF.

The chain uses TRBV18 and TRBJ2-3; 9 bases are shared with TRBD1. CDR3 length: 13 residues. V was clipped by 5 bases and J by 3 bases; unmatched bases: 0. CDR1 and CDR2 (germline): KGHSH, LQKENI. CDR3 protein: CASSGTGTDTQYF. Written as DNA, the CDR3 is TGTGCCAGCTCAGGGACAGGGACAGATACGCAGTATTTT. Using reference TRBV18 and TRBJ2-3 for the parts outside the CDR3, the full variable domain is NAGVMQNPRHLVRRRGQEARLRCSPMKGHSHVYWYRQLPEEGLKFMVYLQKENIIDESGMPKERFSAEFPKEGPSILRIQQVVRGDSAAYFCASSGTGTDTQYFGPGTRLTVL.

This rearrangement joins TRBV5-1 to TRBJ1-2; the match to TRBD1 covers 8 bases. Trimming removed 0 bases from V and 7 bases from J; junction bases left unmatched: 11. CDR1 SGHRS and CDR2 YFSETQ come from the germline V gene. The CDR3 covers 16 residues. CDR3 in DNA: TGCGCCAGCAGCTTGGAAGTGTTGGCAGGGGGCAGTGGCTACACCTTC. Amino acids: CASSLEVLAGGSGYTF.

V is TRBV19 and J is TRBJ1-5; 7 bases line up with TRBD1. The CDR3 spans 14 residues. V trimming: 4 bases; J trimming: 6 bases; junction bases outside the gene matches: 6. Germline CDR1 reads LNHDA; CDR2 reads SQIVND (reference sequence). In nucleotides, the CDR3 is TGTGCCAGTAGTACTCGACAGGGTGCTCAGCCCCAGCATTTT. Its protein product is CASSTRQGAQPQHF. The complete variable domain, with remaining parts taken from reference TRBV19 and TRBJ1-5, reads DGGITQSPKYLFRKEGQNVTLSCEQNLNHDAMYWYRQDPGQGLRLIYYSQIVNDFQKGDIAEGYSVSREKKESFPLTVTSAQKNPTAFYLCASSTRQGAQPQHFGDGTRLSIL.

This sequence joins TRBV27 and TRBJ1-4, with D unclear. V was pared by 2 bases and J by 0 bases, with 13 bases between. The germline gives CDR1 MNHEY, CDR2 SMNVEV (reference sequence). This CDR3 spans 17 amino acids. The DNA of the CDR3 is TGTGCCAGCAGTTTACGGTCTCAGATCACAACTAATGAAAAACTGTTTTTT. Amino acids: CASSLRSQITTNEKLFF.

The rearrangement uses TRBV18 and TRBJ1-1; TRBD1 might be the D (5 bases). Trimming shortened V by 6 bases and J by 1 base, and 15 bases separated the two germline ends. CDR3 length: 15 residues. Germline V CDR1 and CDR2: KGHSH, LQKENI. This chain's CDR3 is CASSAWKGANTEAFF. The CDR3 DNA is TGTGCCAGCTCCGCGTGGAAAGGGGCGAACACTGAAGCTTTCTTT.

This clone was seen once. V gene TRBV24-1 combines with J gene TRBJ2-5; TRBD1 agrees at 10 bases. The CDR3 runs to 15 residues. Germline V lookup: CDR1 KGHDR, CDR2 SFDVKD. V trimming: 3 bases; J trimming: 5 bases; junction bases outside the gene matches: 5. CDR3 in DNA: TGTGCCACCAGTGATATAGGACAGGGGGTTGAGACCCAGTACTTC. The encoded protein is CATSDIGQGVETQYF.

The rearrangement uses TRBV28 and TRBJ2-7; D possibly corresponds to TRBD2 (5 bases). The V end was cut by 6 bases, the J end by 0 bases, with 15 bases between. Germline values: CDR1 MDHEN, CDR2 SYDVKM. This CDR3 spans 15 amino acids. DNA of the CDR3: TGTGCCAGCAGCCCCGGACTCCGGAGCTCCTACGAGCAGTACTTC. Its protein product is CASSPGLRSSYEQYF. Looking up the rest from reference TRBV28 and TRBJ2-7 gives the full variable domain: DVKVTQSSRYLVKRTGEKVFLECVQDMDHENMFWYRQDPGLGLRLIYFSYDVKMKEKGDIPEGYSVSREKKERFSLILESASTNQTSMYLCASSPGLRSSYEQYFGPGTRLTVT.

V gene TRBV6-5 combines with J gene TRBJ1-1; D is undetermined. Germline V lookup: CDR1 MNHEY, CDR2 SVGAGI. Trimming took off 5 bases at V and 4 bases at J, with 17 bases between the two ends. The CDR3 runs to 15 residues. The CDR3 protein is CASSRLGSRGTEAFF. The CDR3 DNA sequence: TGTGCCAGCAGTCGCCTCGGATCACGGGGCACTGAAGCTTTCTTT.

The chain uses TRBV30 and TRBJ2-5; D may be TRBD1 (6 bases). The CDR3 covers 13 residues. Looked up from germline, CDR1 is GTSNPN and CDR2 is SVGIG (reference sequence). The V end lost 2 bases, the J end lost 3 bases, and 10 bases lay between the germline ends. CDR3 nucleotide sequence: TGTGCCTGGAGTCTCGGACAGAAAGAGACCCAGTACTTC. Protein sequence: CAWSLGQKETQYF.

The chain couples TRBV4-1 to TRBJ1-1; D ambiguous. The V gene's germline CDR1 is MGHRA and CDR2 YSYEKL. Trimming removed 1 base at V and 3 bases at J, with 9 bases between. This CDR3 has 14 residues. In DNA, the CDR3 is TGCGCCAGCAGCCAAGTAGGGCAGTACACTGAAGCTTTCTTT. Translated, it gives CASSQVGQYTEAFF.

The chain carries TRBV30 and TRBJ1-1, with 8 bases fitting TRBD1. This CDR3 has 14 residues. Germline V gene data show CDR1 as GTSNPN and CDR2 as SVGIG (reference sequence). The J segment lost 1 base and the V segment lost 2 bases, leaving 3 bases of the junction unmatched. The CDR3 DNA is TGTGCCTGGAGTTTCGGGACAGGGAACACTGAAGCTTTCTTT. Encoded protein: CAWSFGTGNTEAFF.

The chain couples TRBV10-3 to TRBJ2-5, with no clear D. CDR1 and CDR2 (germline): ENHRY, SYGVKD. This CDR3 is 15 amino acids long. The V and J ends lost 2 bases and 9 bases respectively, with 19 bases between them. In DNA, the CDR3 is TGTGCCATCAGTGAGGGAACAGCTATTAGCCTGGCCCAGTACTTC. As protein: CAISEGTAISLAQYF.

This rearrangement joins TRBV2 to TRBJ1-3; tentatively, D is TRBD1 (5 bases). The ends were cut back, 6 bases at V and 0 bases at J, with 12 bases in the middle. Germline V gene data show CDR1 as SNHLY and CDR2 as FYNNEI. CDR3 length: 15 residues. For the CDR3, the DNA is TGTGCCAGCAGACCGGGGCCTCGCTCTGGAAACACCATATATTTT. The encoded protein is CASRPGPRSGNTIYF. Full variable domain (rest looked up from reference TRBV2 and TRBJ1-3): EPEVTQTPSHQVTQMGQEVILRCVPISNHLYFYWYRQILGQKVEFLVSFYNNEISEKSEIFDDQFSVERPDGSNFTLKIRSTKLEDSAMYFCASRPGPRSGNTIYFGEGSWLTVV.

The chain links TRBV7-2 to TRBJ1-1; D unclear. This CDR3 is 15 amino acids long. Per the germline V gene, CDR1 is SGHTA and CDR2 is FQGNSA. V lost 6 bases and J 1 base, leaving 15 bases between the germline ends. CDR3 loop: CASRKLEFTNTEAFF. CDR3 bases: TGTGCCAGCAGAAAACTGGAGTTTACGAACACTGAAGCTTTCTTT.

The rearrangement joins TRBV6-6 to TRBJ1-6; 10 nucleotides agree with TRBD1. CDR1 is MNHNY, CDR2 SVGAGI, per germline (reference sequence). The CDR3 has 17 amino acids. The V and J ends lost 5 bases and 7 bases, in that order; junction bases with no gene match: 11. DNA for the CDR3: TGTGCCAGCAGTCCCAATAAGGGGACAGGGGACAATTCACCCCTCCACTTT. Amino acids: CASSPNKGTGDNSPLHF.

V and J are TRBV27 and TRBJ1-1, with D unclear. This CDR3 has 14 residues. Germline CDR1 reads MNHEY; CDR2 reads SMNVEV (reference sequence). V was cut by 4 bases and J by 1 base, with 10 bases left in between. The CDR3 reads CASSWREGNTEAFF. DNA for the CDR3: TGTGCCAGCAGTTGGCGAGAAGGGAACACTGAAGCTTTCTTT.

The CDR3 region is CASSPLAAQNQPQHF. CDR3 nucleotide sequence: TGTGCCAGCAGCCCTTTAGCGGCCCAAAATCAGCCCCAGCATTTT. This chain connects TRBV7-9 to TRBJ1-5; D uncertain. Germline V gene data show CDR1 as SEHNR and CDR2 as FQNEAQ (reference sequence). CDR3 length: 15 amino acids. The germline V and J ends were trimmed by 5 bases and 4 bases, with 15 bases remaining between them.

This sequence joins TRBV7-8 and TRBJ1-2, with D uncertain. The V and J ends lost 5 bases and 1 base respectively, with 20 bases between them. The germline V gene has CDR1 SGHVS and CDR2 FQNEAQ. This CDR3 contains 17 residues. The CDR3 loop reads CASSNRPGNRFNYGYTF. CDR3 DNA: TGTGCCAGCAGCAACCGTCCCGGGAACCGCTTTAACTATGGCTACACCTTC.

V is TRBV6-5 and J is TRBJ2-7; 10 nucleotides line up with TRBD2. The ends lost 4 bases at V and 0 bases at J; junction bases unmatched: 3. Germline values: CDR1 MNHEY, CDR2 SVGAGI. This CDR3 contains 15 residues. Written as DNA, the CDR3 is TGTGCCAGCAGTTTTCTAGCGGGAGACTCCTACGAGCAGTACTTC. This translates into CASSFLAGDSYEQYF.

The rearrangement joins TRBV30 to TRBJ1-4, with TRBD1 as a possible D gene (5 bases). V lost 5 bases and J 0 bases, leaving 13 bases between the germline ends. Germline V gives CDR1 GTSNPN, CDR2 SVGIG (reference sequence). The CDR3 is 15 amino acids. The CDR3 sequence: CAWQGRGATNEKLFF. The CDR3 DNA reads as TGTGCCTGGCAGGGAAGGGGAGCAACTAATGAAAAACTGTTTTTT. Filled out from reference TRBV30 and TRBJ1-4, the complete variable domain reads SQTIHQWPATLVQPVGSPLSLECTVEGTSNPNLYWYRQAAGRGLQLLFYSVGIGQISSEVPQNLSASRPQDRQFILSSKKLLLSDSGFYLCAWQGRGATNEKLFFGSGTQLSVL.

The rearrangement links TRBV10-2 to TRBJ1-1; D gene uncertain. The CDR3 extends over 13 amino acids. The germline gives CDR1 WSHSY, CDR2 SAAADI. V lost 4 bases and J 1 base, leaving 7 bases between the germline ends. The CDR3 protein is CASSAGANTEAFF. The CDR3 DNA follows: TGCGCCAGCAGTGCTGGAGCGAACACTGAAGCTTTCTTT.

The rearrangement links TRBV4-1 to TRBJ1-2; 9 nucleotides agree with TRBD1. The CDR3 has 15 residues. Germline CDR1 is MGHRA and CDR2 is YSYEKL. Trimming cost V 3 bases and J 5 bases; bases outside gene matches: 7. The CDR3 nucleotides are TGCGCCAGCAGCCAGGGGGACAGGGCGACTTATGGCTACACCTTC. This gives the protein CASSQGDRATYGYTF.